The sequence of this T cell receptor beta chain was determined in a study of blood T cell repertoires in COVID-19. Looking at the study overall: COVID-19 samples collected from the United States, Italy and Spain covered acute and convalescent phases. Nucleic acid was either cDNA or gDNA, and it came from T cells, B-cell-depleted T cells, or PBMCs.

Authors' processing steps: The assay estimated nucleated cells by amplifying reference gene primers. The assay was immunoSEQ multiplex PCR, and TCRdb's table has in-frame clones only and misses some. That table furnishes V, J and clone size, whereas the DNA furnished D and trimming. The sample lists some 230,000 clones; roughly 81% were seen once. The length of the CDR3 is 19 residues. This clonotype was obtained from a man aged 35-49 years with acute or convalescent COVID-19. Source material: peripheral blood. This sequence joins TRBV12-2 and TRBJ2-7; the DNA was not used to check the table's D call, TRBD2. TRBV12-2 is a listed pseudogene. CDR3 in amino acids: CASRLPLAGGSKLSYEQYF. The CDR3 bases are TGTGCAAGTCGCTTACCTCTAGCGGGGGGTTCTAAGCTATCCTACGAGCAGTACTTC.